What follows describes a single T cell receptor beta chain. Its antigen remains unknown. Sample time point: sample taken at primary tumor resection. The cohort: about 79 early-stage, untreated non-small cell lung cancer patients. Sequencing covered unsorted whole RNA taken from tumor, nontumor lung or frozen PBMC. This sample stems from a study of spatial heterogeneity in lung cancer. Study overall: Within raw reads, each unique TCR and UMI combination appeared on average more than ten times.

TCRdb re-derived calls from the 5' RACE reads in MiXCR, one entry per CDR3 protein. Found here are some 4,800 distinct CDR3 sequences, roughly 8.7% of them singletons; the top ten hold about 17%. Study-level findings and limits: Within tumors, counts of expanded alpha and beta TCRs tracked tumor mutation counts. The recorded estimate of tumor T cell coverage is about 7% for alpha chains and roughly 13% for beta chains.

The CDR3 spans 13 residues. Germline V gives CDR1 PRHDT, CDR2 FYEKMQ (reference sequence). Trimming removed 5 bases at V and 0 bases at J, with 8 bases between. This TCR was sampled from a female donor with early-stage non-small cell lung cancer. This chain links TRBV13 with TRBJ2-7; a weak D match, TRBD2 (5 bases). This sample comprised lung tumor tissue, obtained at surgery. CDR3 DNA sequence: TGTGCCAGCAGCACTAGGCCCTCCTACGAGCAGTACTTC. Its translation: CASSTRPSYEQYF.